The 14 T cell receptor beta chains given below trace back to one sample, sequenced in a study of graft-versus-host responses after intestinal transplantation. These receptors have no identified antigens. Sequencing was performed with immunoSEQ multiplex PCR; in TCRdb, only in-frame clones are kept and a portion is missing. The data hold 130,000 to 150,000 clones, with about 93% observed a single time. The source material was unstimulated CD4+ T cells sorted from spleen or lymph node cells, sampled before intestinal transplant. These receptors originate from a human donor who received an intestinal transplant.

This chain uses TRBV27 with TRBJ2-2; 7 bases map to TRBD1. The CDR3 is 15 amino acids. V trimming: 9 bases; J trimming: 0 bases; junction bases outside the gene matches: 7. Per the germline V gene, CDR1 is MNHEY and CDR2 is SMNVEV (reference sequence). The CDR3 DNA reads as TGTGCCAGTGGACGGACAGGCTCGAACACCGGGGAGCTGTTTTTT. It is translated as CASGRTGSNTGELFF.

The sample holds one count of this clone. This chain connects TRBV21-1 to TRBJ1-3. TRBV21-1 is a recognized pseudogene. The CDR3 runs to 17 residues. The CDR3 DNA is TGTGCCAGCAGCAAAGCGCTCGGGGGGGCCTCTGGAAACACCATATATTTT. Protein product: CASSKALGGASGNTIYF.

The V and J genes are TRBV7-3 and TRBJ2-2, with D unclear. Per the germline V gene, CDR1 is SGHTA and CDR2 is FQGTGA. There are 13 residues in the CDR3. Trimming removed 0 bases from V and 1 base from J, with 0 bases in between. CDR3 loop: CASSLTNTGELFF. CDR3 DNA: TGTGCCAGCAGCTTAACGAACACCGGGGAGCTGTTTTTT. Full variable domain (remainder filled in from reference TRBV7-3 and TRBJ2-2): GAGVSQTPSNKVTEKGKYVELRCDPISGHTALYWYRQSLGQGPEFLIYFQGTGAADDSGLPNDRFFAVRPEGSVSTLKIQRTERGDSAVYLCASSLTNTGELFFGEGSRLTVL.

This clone occurred once. The chain has TRBV7-3 and TRBJ2-7; 11 nucleotides match TRBD2. The germline V gene has CDR1 SGHTA and CDR2 FQGTGA. The CDR3 has 15 residues. V shed 6 bases, J shed 6 bases, and the junction held 10 bases outside the gene matches. As DNA, the CDR3 is TGTGCCAGCAGGCCACCGGGACTAGCGGTCTCCGAGCAGTACTTC. It translates to CASRPPGLAVSEQYF.

The CDR3 DNA reads as TGTGCCAGCAGCTTGGGACCCGCGCAGGGCGACGAGCAGTACTTC. Translation: CASSLGPAQGDEQYF. This chain uses TRBV5-6 with TRBJ2-7; tentative D call: TRBD1 (5 bases). V dropped 0 bases and J dropped 5 bases, with 15 bases sitting between them. The CDR3 loop spans 15 amino acids. Germline V CDR1 and CDR2: SGHDT, YYEEEE.

The CDR3 DNA reads TGTGCCAGCAGCTTAGGTTGGGGAGGGAGCAGCAAGCAGTTCTTC. Protein: CASSLGWGGSSKQFF. The V gene is TRBV13, the J gene TRBJ2-1, with TRBD2 identical over 7 bases. The CDR3 runs 15 residues. Trimming cost V 0 bases and J 11 bases; bases outside gene matches: 10. Germline loops: CDR1 PRHDT, CDR2 FYEKMQ (reference sequence).

This sequence joins TRBV28 and TRBJ1-2; D is possibly TRBD1 (5 bases). This CDR3 is built from 13 residues. Trimming shortened V by 9 bases and J by 7 bases, and 18 bases separated the two germline ends. Germline CDR1 and CDR2: MDHEN and SYDVKM. The CDR3 DNA follows: TGTGCCAGTGGGGCCATCGGAAGTCGTGGCTACACCTTC. This sequence encodes CASGAIGSRGYTF.

As for this clone: The junction shows a germline mismatch at one end, possibly a read error. The genes are TRBV4-1 and TRBJ1-2, with TRBD1 as a possible D gene (5 bases). Germline CDR1 and CDR2: MGHRA and YSYEKL. The CDR3 runs to 13 residues. The CDR3 loop reads CASSHQGNHGYTF. In nucleotides, the CDR3 is TGCGCCAGCAGCCACCAGGGTAACCATGGCTACACCTTC.

This clone has only one observation. The rearrangement joins TRBV2 to TRBJ1-1; D gene uncertain. Germline V gives CDR1 SNHLY, CDR2 FYNNEI. V dropped 6 bases and J dropped 9 bases, with 17 bases sitting between them. The CDR3 totals 13 residues. Written as DNA, the CDR3 is TGTGCCAGCAGAATGGACGCCCAAGGGCAAGCTTTCTTT. Protein sequence: CASRMDAQGQAFF.

V is TRBV4-1 and J is TRBJ1-5, with D perhaps matching TRBD1 (5 bases). This CDR3 spans 16 amino acids. The germline gives CDR1 MGHRA, CDR2 YSYEKL. V was trimmed by 0 bases and J by 7 bases, leaving 16 bases between them. The chain's CDR3 is CASSQDTQGLWQPQHF. The CDR3 bases are TGCGCCAGCAGCCAAGATACCCAGGGACTGTGGCAGCCCCAGCATTTT.

V gene TRBV5-4 combines with J gene TRBJ2-7, with unresolved D. Deletions cut 1 base from V and 2 bases from J, with 4 bases between. This CDR3 is built from 12 residues. Germline V lookup: CDR1 SGHNT, CDR2 YYREEE (reference sequence). CDR3 DNA: TGTGCCAGCAGCTTGCAGGCCTACGAGCAGTACTTC. This codes for CASSLQAYEQYF.

The rearrangement joins TRBV6-1 to TRBJ1-1, with a tentative D call TRBD1 (6 bases). CDR1 is MNHNS, CDR2 SASEGT, per germline. Trimming removed 0 bases from V and 6 bases from J, with 17 bases in between. The CDR3 covers 16 residues. CDR3 DNA: TGTGCCAGCAGTGAAGCGACAGGCTCACGGGTGGCTGAAGCTTTCTTT. Amino acids: CASSEATGSRVAEAFF.

V and J are TRBV6-1 and TRBJ2-1; 7 nucleotides match TRBD1. This CDR3 spans 13 amino acids. Per the germline V gene, CDR1 is MNHNS and CDR2 is SASEGT. V was pared by 9 bases and J by 2 bases, with 4 bases of the junction left unmatched. CDR3 protein: CASSTGPYNEQFF. The CDR3 bases are TGTGCCAGTTCGACAGGGCCCTACAATGAGCAGTTCTTC.

The chain employs TRBV9 and TRBJ2-1; 8 bases are shared with TRBD1. In germline, CDR1 is SGDLS, CDR2 YYNGEE. With V trimmed by 1 base and J by 10 bases, 10 bases remained unmatched. This CDR3 spans 15 amino acids. CDR3 amino acids: CASSVQGAIGKEQFF. The CDR3 bases are TGTGCCAGCAGCGTACAGGGGGCTATCGGGAAGGAGCAGTTCTTC.